This T cell receptor (beta chain) was profiled in a study of cytomegalovirus exposure and HLA in healthy donors (dated by TCRdb to 2017 to 2019). General notes on the study: In an earlier analysis of fewer than 750 of the donors, 276 Gb of sequence data and 90 million to 130 million unique TCR beta sequences from some 170 million T cells were reported. An early release that covered roughly 600 HLA-typed donors contained about 290 gigabases of sequencing data and tens of millions of unique TCR sequences. Of the roughly 410 genotyped donors, approximately 81% were placed in the genetic ancestry cluster associated with self-reported Caucasian donors. The aim of the study was to test whether cataloging public T cell receptors could identify signatures of past pathogen exposure. Using immunosequencing, the study profiled T cell repertoires from some 670 subjects and related those repertoires to cytomegalovirus serostatus. Along with the approximately 650-subject first cohort, a separate validation cohort of around 110 different subjects was used. High-throughput TCR immunosequencing, statistical association of individual TCRs with disease status, and machine learning were combined to predict cytomegalovirus infection status. A later analysis re-examined previously published TCR beta repertoires from 500 to 700 donors and added high-resolution HLA genotyping to investigate patterns of TCR occurrence. Rather than drawing on any new phenotypic data, the later analysis identified candidate immune exposures from TCR beta sequences and the way those sequences occurred across donors. An earlier analysis of approximately 640 of the donors applied high-throughput TCR beta sequencing to assess whether each TCR beta V gene segment acted as functional or pseudogenic. Donor age, sex, ethnicity and CMV serostatus were compiled alongside the repertoire data. In a later genetic analysis, genome-wide SNP genotypes for about three fifths of the roughly 670 donors were used, and that subset was treated as a discovery cohort. Every repertoire in the discovery cohort had been generated on one and the same sequencing platform. HLA typing included class I and class II loci at four-digit resolution. Typing coverage varied by locus: roughly 620-630 donors for A, B, C, DRB1 and DQB1; approximately 520 for DQA1; around 570 for DPA1; roughly 470 for DPB1. Roughly five DR-DQ haplotypes were handled as single units for association and clustering because linkage in the cohort was strong. Among 398 genotyped donors of the cohort, an average of approximately 230,000 unique TCR beta nucleotide sequences were sequenced per donor, 15% to 20% of them non-productive. What the work shows at the level of the full study, not this receptor alone: In a later genetic analysis, a missense DCLRE1C variant was associated with V-gene and J-gene trimming of TCR beta chains, and the association was replicated in an independent cohort. Across donors, most TCR sequences were observed very rarely, whereas some public TCRs were present in many individuals. The 87-base-pair reads could not distinguish some IMGT-functional V segments, including TRBV6-2 and TRBV6-3, so those segments were excluded. HLA typing was unavailable for some donors at each locus, so association tests used only the typed subset. An earlier analysis of approximately 540 of the donors showed that most TCR beta V segments appeared in productive rearrangements either about 90% or about 30% of the time, which broadly matched IMGT annotations. In a later analysis, some 18,000 TCR beta sequences were associated with specific HLA alleles at a false discovery rate of 0.05. Most CMV-associated TCR beta chains appeared to be HLA-restricted in a later analysis, and the HLA associations seemed to be driven largely by CMV exposure. A cluster of highly shared sequence variants was judged likely to represent a technical artifact of the sequencing pipeline. In a later analysis, HLA-associated TCR beta chains showed more clonal expansion and lower generation probabilities than non-associated chains that were equally common. Only TCR beta chains were sequenced in this cohort, and the absence of alpha or paired-chain data limited detectable features. Correlated functional status among segregating V segments might reflect linkage disequilibrium, but an unknown experimental factor could not be ruled out. Compared with the 666-donor mean, donors in an Asian-associated ancestry cluster had fewer N-insertions in productive TCRs, according to a later genetic analysis. In vitro tests confirmed that a few of the cytomegalovirus-associated TCR beta chains recognize cytomegalovirus antigens. Strong co-occurrence of HLA alleles, especially DR and DQ, made assigning TCR associations to individual alleles difficult. Immune exposure information for the cohort was limited to CMV serostatus. According to the authors, the approach could potentially be generalized to other disease states and immunological phenotypes. Presence/absence analyses assumed roughly uniform sequencing depth across donors, an assumption that may not hold. According to a later analysis, parvovirus B19, influenza, CMV and Epstein-Barr virus appeared linked to several top co-occurrence clusters. In both the original and validation cohorts, the classifier was reported to diagnose cytomegalovirus status with high specificity and sensitivity. In a later analysis, TCR association rates were found to vary across HLA loci, with the most associated TCRs seen for DRB1 alleles and the fewest for HLA-C alleles. The study gave a list of around 170 TCR beta chains associated with cytomegalovirus. A further reported finding was that TCR beta sequences accurately predicted the HLA-A and HLA-B alleles for most subjects in the first cohort. The earlier analysis of 587 of the donors excluded roughly 17 rarely observed V segments, including chromosome 9 orphons, because counts were too low.

On this clone: Its antigen remains undetermined. Base quality data are lacking; no much larger clone is found one base away.

In total, over 600 healthy bone marrow donors made up the cohort. All cohort members were sampled while nominally healthy, although unrecorded immune exposures were likely present. The donor tested CMV seronegative and was one of the 352 seronegative cohort members. Every donor gave a peripheral blood sample, and the peripheral blood mononuclear cells from that sample were used for TCR beta sequencing. The Qiagen DNeasy Blood Extraction Kit was used to extract genomic DNA from the blood cell samples. V is trimmed back by 4 bases and J by 10 bases, and the junction contains 6 bases that no gene match accounts for. The germline V gene (reference sequence) provides CDR1 SGHNT and CDR2 YYREEE. The CDR3 contains 14 residues, cysteine and phenylalanine counted. Of all the DNA, just the CDR3 is kept, 42 bases in frame from base 1. Library preparation employed the immunoSEQ multiplex PCR assay. A mixture of 60 forward primers for TCR Vbeta segments and 13 reverse primers for TCR Jbeta segments was used in the multiplex PCR. A multiplex PCR assay on genomic DNA amplified the CDR3 region of rearranged TCR beta genes. The amplified TCR beta libraries were sequenced on the Illumina HiSeq System as 87-base-pair reads. The paper's processing steps were these. A later analysis counted about 80 million unique TCR beta chains across the 600 to 850 repertoires, and roughly 9.9 million of these chains were shared by at least two donors. Raw reads were error-corrected and collapsed into unique sequences with a nearest-neighbor algorithm that merged closely related sequences to remove PCR and sequencing errors. Alignment of CDR3 sequences to IMGT reference sequences was used to assign V, D and J gene segments. For a sequence to be retained, a match of at least six nucleotides was required to both a V gene segment and a J gene segment. Rearrangements were called productive when the CDR3 lacked stop codons and stayed in frame with V and J; all others were non-productive. Following IMGT convention, CDR3 was defined as the stretch from the second conserved V-encoded cysteine up to the conserved J-encoded phenylalanine. In an earlier analysis of just under 600 of the donors, sequences lacking an unambiguous match to a single V gene segment were excluded. An earlier analysis of 587 of the donors classified V segments as functional when productive rearrangements were above 56.7% and as segregating when the standard deviation between donors was above 5%. A statistical classification framework was developed to diagnose cytomegalovirus status using the catalog of TCR beta chain sequences. A later analysis assigned V and J genes by comparing TCR nucleotide sequences with IMGT/GENE-DB human TR gene sequences. In a later analysis, CDR3 sequences and most-parsimonious VDJ recombination scenarios were assigned using the TCRdist pipeline. In a later analysis, every TCR beta chain was defined by the combination of its CDR3 amino acid sequence and its V-gene family, and reads without a unique V-gene family were dropped. To address suspected cross-contamination and a sequencing artifact, a later analysis removed under 600 highly shared, low-generation-probability nucleotide sequences. In a later analysis, a clonal expansion index was calculated for each public chain from normalized within-repertoire ranks of inferred template counts. In a later analysis, generation probabilities were computed using a VDJ recombination model fitted to out-of-frame rearrangements, and the results were checked against IGoR. Hypergeometric tests were used in a later analysis to score TCR-TCR, TCR-HLA and TCR-CMV co-occurrence, with a repertoire-size bias correction applied to the TCR pairs. In a later analysis, false discovery rates were estimated by permuting HLA or CMV assignments 20 times. In a later analysis, co-occurring TCRs were grouped using DBSCAN, and TCRdist sequence similarity was added for clustering within HLA-allele-positive subsets. Repertoires with fewer than 30,000 or more than 120,000 public chains, plus five repertoires with anomalous nucleotide sharing, were excluded from co-occurrence clustering. Here the immuneACCESS table is served through TCRdb, limited to in-frame sequences with V and J called. Missing clones are a known gap in these copies; in checked studies unresolved V genes cover under half, and the rest lacks a known reason. D and trimming come from the DNA, and the V and J calls and clone size come from that table. This sample is represented by some 60,000 clones; around 83% of them were singletons. Jointly, the top ten make up roughly 1.8% of the sample.

This receptor was identified in a man aged 35 to 55 in good health and CMV-seronegative. Specimen: PBMCs. The chain couples TRBV5-4 to TRBJ1-6; a stretch of 9 junction bases matches TRBD1. The nucleotides read TGTGCCAGCAGCGCGGACAGGGGCATATCACCCCTCCACTTT. This translates into CASSADRGISPLHF.